This T cell receptor (beta chain) originates from a study of blood T cell repertoires in COVID-19. This clone was detected only once. Generated by immunoSEQ multiplex PCR, the TCRdb table keeps only in-frame clones and is missing some. The sample records around 160,000 clones, approximately 88% being singletons. CDR3 length equals 15 residues. Between the trimmed V and J ends, which lost 5 bases and 5 bases, there was a span of 19 bases. The germline V gene encodes CDR1 MDHEN and CDR2 SYDVKM. This clonotype originated in a woman aged 25 to 39 with acute COVID-19. Sequenced input: PBMCs or T cells enriched from blood (not recorded which). The chain employs TRBV28 and TRBJ2-7; D unresolved. The CDR3 reads CASSPPDLRWDEQYF. DNA for the CDR3: TGTGCCAGCAGTCCCCCCGACCTGAGGTGGGACGAGCAGTACTTC.